These 20 T cell receptor beta chains were all obtained from the same sample, sequenced in a study of technical replicates of blood from a handful of donors. Sequenced by immunoSEQ multiplex PCR; TCRdb stores in-frame clones only, minus some. This sample has some 73,000 clones, with 90% found just once. Sequencing input: PBMCs. These receptors were collected from a human donor in good health. Some clones in this sample may be carry-over from other donors' samples.

This CDR3 is CASSRTSGRTTDTQYF. For the CDR3, the DNA is TGTGCCAGCAGCAGGACTAGCGGGAGAACCACAGATACGCAGTATTTT. The rearrangement links TRBV7-9 to TRBJ2-3; TRBD2 matches 13 bases. The CDR3 totals 16 residues. V was pared by 5 bases and J by 2 bases, with 4 bases of the junction left unmatched. Germline CDR1 and CDR2: SEHNR and FQNEAQ (reference sequence).

This sequence joins TRBV30 and TRBJ2-3; D is unclear. Per the germline V gene, CDR1 is GTSNPN and CDR2 is SVGIG (reference sequence). Trimming left V 2 bases short and J 8 bases short, with 11 bases between. The CDR3 runs 12 residues. The CDR3 reads CAWSSPSATQYF. The CDR3 DNA reads TGTGCCTGGAGTTCCCCCAGCGCTACGCAGTATTTT.

CDR3 sequence: CASTKGRLPNTGELFF. Here the CDR3 DNA reads TGTGCCAGTACCAAAGGCCGACTTCCGAACACCGGGGAGCTGTTTTTT. This chain joins TRBV19 and TRBJ2-2; D call uncertain. V was shortened by 7 bases and J by 0 bases, with 15 bases between the two germline ends. Germline loops: CDR1 LNHDA, CDR2 SQIVND (reference sequence). CDR3 size: 16 residues. The whole variable domain, filled in from reference TRBV19 and TRBJ2-2, reads DGGITQSPKYLFRKEGQNVTLSCEQNLNHDAMYWYRQDPGQGLRLIYYSQIVNDFQKGDIAEGYSVSREKKESFPLTVTSAQKNPTAFYLCASTKGRLPNTGELFFGEGSRLTVL.

The rearrangement uses TRBV5-8 and TRBJ2-2; perhaps TRBD2 as D (6 bases). The CDR3 runs to 15 residues. V lost 6 bases, J lost 0 bases, and 12 bases lay in between. Looked up from germline, CDR1 is SGHTS and CDR2 is YDEGEE. DNA for the CDR3: TGTGCCAGCATCACCTGGAGGGCGAACACCGGGGAGCTGTTTTTT. Protein: CASITWRANTGELFF.

The chain has TRBV18 and TRBJ2-5; 9 nucleotides agree with TRBD1. The CDR3 sequence is 14 residues long. The V gene's germline CDR1 is KGHSH and CDR2 LQKENI. V was pared by 8 bases and J by 5 bases, with 9 bases of the junction left unmatched. The CDR3 nucleotides are TGTGCCAGCCGACCGGGACAGGGCGGGGAGACCCAGTACTTC. Amino acid sequence: CASRPGQGGETQYF. The variable domain in full, with the rest retrieved from reference TRBV18 and TRBJ2-5, is NAGVMQNPRHLVRRRGQEARLRCSPMKGHSHVYWYRQLPEEGLKFMVYLQKENIIDESGMPKERFSAEFPKEGPSILRIQQVVRGDSAAYFCASRPGQGGETQYFGPGTRLLVL.

The CDR3 loop reads CAWGHKGLANTGELFF. Written as DNA, the CDR3 is TGTGCCTGGGGACATAAGGGACTAGCGAACACCGGGGAGCTGTTTTTT. The V call is TRBV30, the J call TRBJ2-2, with 8 bases matching TRBD2. CDR3 length: 16 amino acids. V trimming: 5 bases; J trimming: 0 bases; junction bases outside the gene matches: 8. From germline, CDR1 is GTSNPN and CDR2 SVGIG (reference sequence).

This sequence joins TRBV5-1 and TRBJ1-3, with 9 bases identical to TRBD1. CDR3 length: 17 residues. Germline CDR1 and CDR2: SGHRS and YFSETQ. J lost 2 bases, V lost 4 bases, and 10 bases had no gene match. The CDR3 is CASSALQGAYPGNTIYF. CDR3 in DNA: TGCGCCAGCAGCGCACTACAGGGGGCCTATCCTGGAAACACCATATATTTT.

The CDR3: CASQRREASSEQYF. CDR3 in DNA: TGTGCCAGCCAAAGACGGGAGGCTAGCTCCGAGCAGTACTTC. The chain combines TRBV6-5 with TRBJ2-7; TRBD2 agrees at 7 bases. V was clipped by 8 bases and J by 6 bases; unmatched bases: 13. The germline V gene encodes CDR1 MNHEY and CDR2 SVGAGI. CDR3 size: 14 residues.

V is TRBV6-6 and J is TRBJ1-1; D uncertain. Trimming stripped 2 bases from V and 4 bases from J, with 11 bases between. This CDR3 has 14 residues. Germline loops: CDR1 MNHNY, CDR2 SVGAGI (reference sequence). In DNA, the CDR3 is TGTGCCAGCAGTTACAACGGGGAGACCACTGAAGCTTTCTTT. Encoded protein: CASSYNGETTEAFF.

V gene TRBV4-2 combines with J gene TRBJ2-5; TRBD1 is a possible D gene (5 bases). Trimming left V 3 bases short and J 7 bases short, with 15 bases between. CDR3 length: 14 residues. Germline CDR1 reads LGHNA; CDR2 reads YNFKEQ. CDR3 bases: TGTGCCAGCAGCCAGGAAGACAGTTTTGGGACCCAGTACTTC. Translated: CASSQEDSFGTQYF.

The chain combines TRBV2 with TRBJ1-5, with TRBD1 matching 9 bases. Germline V lookup: CDR1 SNHLY, CDR2 FYNNEI. The CDR3 has 14 amino acids. V shed 5 bases, J shed 6 bases, and the junction held 5 bases outside the gene matches. The CDR3 coding sequence is TGTGCCAGCAGTTCGACAGGGGGGTCTCAGCCCCAGCATTTT. Its translation is CASSSTGGSQPQHF. The full variable domain, with the rest looked up from reference TRBV2 and TRBJ1-5, is EPEVTQTPSHQVTQMGQEVILRCVPISNHLYFYWYRQILGQKVEFLVSFYNNEISEKSEIFDDQFSVERPDGSNFTLKIRSTKLEDSAMYFCASSSTGGSQPQHFGDGTRLSIL.

The CDR3 sequence is CASSRPLAGGDNEQFF. The CDR3 nucleotides read TGTGCCAGCTCCCGACCACTAGCGGGGGGGGACAATGAGCAGTTCTTC. The rearrangement joins TRBV18 to TRBJ2-1, with 13 bases fitting TRBD2. Germline V lookup: CDR1 KGHSH, CDR2 LQKENI. The CDR3 consists of 16 residues. V was clipped by 6 bases and J by 5 bases; unmatched bases: 7. Together with reference TRBV18 and TRBJ2-1, the CDR3 gives the full variable domain: NAGVMQNPRHLVRRRGQEARLRCSPMKGHSHVYWYRQLPEEGLKFMVYLQKENIIDESGMPKERFSAEFPKEGPSILRIQQVVRGDSAAYFCASSRPLAGGDNEQFFGPGTRLTVL.

The chain combines TRBV7-2 with TRBJ1-1; the D is unclear. Trimming cost V 6 bases and J 3 bases, with 17 bases left between them. Germline loops: CDR1 SGHTA, CDR2 FQGNSA. The CDR3 is 15 residues long. The CDR3 loop reads CASRPGNTKDTEAFF. The CDR3 DNA follows: TGTGCCAGCAGACCCGGGAACACTAAGGACACTGAAGCTTTCTTT. Using reference TRBV7-2 and TRBJ1-1 for the parts outside the CDR3, the full variable domain is GAGVSQSPSNKVTEKGKDVELRCDPISGHTALYWYRQSLGQGLEFLIYFQGNSAPDKSGLPSDRFSAERTGGSVSTLTIQRTQQEDSAVYLCASRPGNTKDTEAFFGQGTRLTVV.

The V and J genes are TRBV6-4 and TRBJ2-3; 8 bases fit TRBD2. Germline loops: CDR1 MRHNA, CDR2 SNTAGT. This CDR3 contains 17 residues. Losses at the gene ends were 3 bases for V and 8 bases for J; bases not matched to a gene: 16. The CDR3 DNA follows: TGTGCCAGCAGTGAGTTTTCTGGGACTAGAATCAACTTTACGCAGTATTTT. Encoded protein: CASSEFSGTRINFTQYF.

The rearrangement links TRBV7-9 to TRBJ2-1, with D maybe TRBD2 (6 bases). The CDR3 consists of 15 residues. Germline-derived CDR1 and CDR2 are SEHNR and FQNEAQ (reference sequence). V shed 6 bases and J shed 8 bases, with 20 bases lying between them. The CDR3 here is CASSRDGSGAYEQFF. The CDR3 DNA follows: TGTGCCAGCAGTAGGGATGGTAGCGGAGCTTATGAGCAGTTCTTC. Drawing the rest from reference TRBV7-9 and TRBJ2-1, the complete variable domain is DTGVSQNPRHKITKRGQNVTFRCDPISEHNRLYWYRQTLGQGPEFLTYFQNEAQLEKSRLLSDRFSAERPKGSFSTLEIQRTEQGDSAMYLCASSRDGSGAYEQFFGPGTRLTVL.

CDR3 sequence (DNA): TGTGCCAGTTGGATCTCAGGGCATAACTATGGCTACACCTTC. It codes for CASWISGHNYGYTF. This rearrangement joins TRBV5-6 to TRBJ1-2, with D perhaps TRBD1 (5 bases). Germline V CDR1 and CDR2: SGHDT, YYEEEE. This CDR3 is built from 14 residues. Trimming pared 8 bases from V and 1 base from J, leaving 15 bases between.

Only one count was recorded for this clone. The rearrangement uses TRBV5-1 and TRBJ1-1, with a possible D match to TRBD1 (5 bases). Per the germline V gene, CDR1 is SGHRS and CDR2 is YFSETQ. This CDR3 comprises 14 residues. V gave up 4 bases and J gave up 5 bases, with 15 bases separating them. The CDR3 DNA reads TGCGCCAGCAGCCCACGGCAGGGATGGACTGAAGCTTTCTTT. Protein: CASSPRQGWTEAFF.

This chain uses TRBV5-1 with TRBJ2-2; 10 nucleotides agree with TRBD2. The CDR3 covers 16 residues. V shed 4 bases, J shed 7 bases, and the junction held 10 bases outside the gene matches. Germline CDR1 SGHRS, CDR2 YFSETQ. The CDR3 here is CASSPPLAGMGGELFF. DNA of the CDR3: TGCGCCAGCAGCCCACCACTAGCGGGAATGGGCGGGGAGCTGTTTTTT.

V is TRBV11-2 and J is TRBJ1-1; TRBD1 is a possible D gene (6 bases). This CDR3 is built from 17 residues. From germline, CDR1 is SGHAT and CDR2 FQNNGV. Trimming took off 3 bases at V and 8 bases at J, with 25 bases between the two ends. As DNA, the CDR3 is TGTGCCAGCAGCTTCCAGATAAACAGGGATACGGGTGCGGAAGCTTTCTTT. It translates to CASSFQINRDTGAEAFF.

This CDR3 is CASSDSKLAGPDTQYF. The CDR3 DNA is TGTGCCAGCAGTGACTCGAAACTAGCGGGGCCAGATACGCAGTATTTT. The chain is built from TRBV6-4 and TRBJ2-3; 10 nucleotides align to TRBD2. The V segment lost 0 bases and the J segment 4 bases; nucleotides outside the gene matches: 4. The CDR3 is 16 amino acids. Looked up from germline, CDR1 is MRHNA and CDR2 is SNTAGT.